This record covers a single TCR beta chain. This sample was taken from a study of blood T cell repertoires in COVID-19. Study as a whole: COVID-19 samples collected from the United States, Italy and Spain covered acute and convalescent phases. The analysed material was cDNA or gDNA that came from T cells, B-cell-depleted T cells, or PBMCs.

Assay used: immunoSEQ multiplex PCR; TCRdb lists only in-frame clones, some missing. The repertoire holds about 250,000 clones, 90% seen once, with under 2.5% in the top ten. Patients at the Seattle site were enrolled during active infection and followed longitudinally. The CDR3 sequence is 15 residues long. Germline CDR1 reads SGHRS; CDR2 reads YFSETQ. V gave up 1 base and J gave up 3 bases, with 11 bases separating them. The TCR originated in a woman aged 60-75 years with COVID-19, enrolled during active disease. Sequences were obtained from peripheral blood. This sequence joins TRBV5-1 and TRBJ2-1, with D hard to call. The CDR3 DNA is TGCGCCAGCAGCTTGACCCCAGGCAGCTACAATGAGCAGTTCTTC. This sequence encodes CASSLTPGSYNEQFF.